Listed here are 12 T cell receptor beta chains from one sample, sequenced in a study of graft-versus-host responses after intestinal transplantation. These receptors lack a known antigen. Profiling relied on immunoSEQ multiplex PCR, and the TCRdb table lists in-frame clones only, not all of them. The table records tens of thousands of clones, almost 90% of them present only once. The sample was unstimulated CD4+ T cells sorted from spleen or lymph node cells, taken before intestinal transplant. All receptors derive from a human donor who received an intestinal transplant.

V usage is TRBV25-1 and J usage is TRBJ1-2; D is ambiguous. Looked up from germline, CDR1 is MGHDK and CDR2 is SYGVNS. Trimming took 2 bases from V and 5 from J, leaving 15 bases between them. This CDR3 spans 15 amino acids. The CDR3 DNA reads TGTGCCAGCAGTGAACATGGAGGGCTTGGGTATGGCTACACCTTC. Translated, it gives CASSEHGGLGYGYTF.

V usage is TRBV2 and J usage is TRBJ2-2; 9 bases map to TRBD2. This CDR3 has 17 residues. V shed 1 base, J shed 4 bases, and the junction held 7 bases outside the gene matches. CDR1 SNHLY and CDR2 FYNNEI come from the germline V gene. The CDR3 sequence is CASSEGAGGPGTGELFF. The DNA of the CDR3 is TGTGCCAGCAGTGAAGGGGCGGGGGGGCCGGGCACCGGGGAGCTGTTTTTT.

This chain uses TRBV29-1 with TRBJ1-1; D is undetermined. Germline CDR1 is SQVTM and CDR2 is ANQGSEA. V lost 4 bases and J 7 bases, leaving 10 bases between the germline ends. The length of the CDR3 is 11 residues. CDR3 amino acids: CSVAAGGEAFF. Here the CDR3 DNA reads TGCAGCGTTGCGGCGGGTGGTGAAGCTTTCTTT.

V usage is TRBV4-2 and J usage is TRBJ2-7, with D tentatively TRBD1 (6 bases). The V gene's germline CDR1 is LGHNA and CDR2 YNFKEQ. This CDR3 spans 16 amino acids. Trimming stripped 0 bases from V and 2 bases from J, with 14 bases between. CDR3 residues: CASSQELAQGAYEQYF. DNA of the CDR3: TGTGCCAGCAGCCAAGAACTTGCACAGGGAGCCTACGAGCAGTACTTC.

The chain employs TRBV7-2 and TRBJ2-3; perhaps TRBD2 as D (7 bases). The germline V gene has CDR1 SGHTA and CDR2 FQGNSA. The ends were cut back, 2 bases at V and 1 base at J, with 19 bases in the middle. The CDR3 totals 18 residues. In nucleotides, the CDR3 is TGTGCCAGCAGCTTAAGGGGGAGGGGGGGTGTGGGCACAGATACGCAGTATTTT. Residues: CASSLRGRGGVGTDTQYF.

This sequence joins TRBV7-8 and TRBJ2-2; no reliable D call. V was trimmed by 7 bases and J by 0 bases, leaving 6 bases between them. Germline lookup yields CDR1 SGHVS and CDR2 FQNEAQ. This CDR3 has 13 residues. The CDR3 reads CASTRTNTGELFF. For the CDR3, the DNA is TGTGCCAGCACTAGGACGAACACCGGGGAGCTGTTTTTT.

The V and J genes are TRBV7-9 and TRBJ1-2; tentatively, D is TRBD1 (6 bases). The CDR3 runs 13 residues. The germline V gene has CDR1 SEHNR and CDR2 FQNEAQ (reference sequence). V lost 2 bases, J lost 7 bases, and 11 bases lay in between. CDR3 bases: TGTGCCAGCAGCTTAATGGGGGCCTTTGGCTACACCTTC. Amino acids: CASSLMGAFGYTF.

J is TRBJ1-6 and V is TRBV6-5; 9 bases are shared with TRBD1. The CDR3 is 15 amino acids. Germline lookup yields CDR1 MNHEY and CDR2 SVGAGI. The junction had 6 bases not matched to a gene; V was cut back by 3 bases and J by 9 bases. The CDR3 spells CASSYVGTGTSPLHF. The DNA of the CDR3 is TGTGCCAGCAGTTATGTGGGGACAGGGACTTCACCCCTCCACTTT.

V gene TRBV11-2 combines with J gene TRBJ2-3; D is possibly TRBD2 (6 bases). CDR1 and CDR2 from the germline V gene are SGHAT and FQNNGV. Trimming shortened V by 2 bases and J by 1 base, and 10 bases separated the two germline ends. CDR3 length: 15 amino acids. Here the CDR3 reads CASSLPGLGTDTQYF. CDR3 DNA: TGTGCCAGCAGCTTACCGGGACTGGGCACAGATACGCAGTATTTT.

The V call is TRBV9, the J call TRBJ2-5, with 7 positions matching TRBD2. V lost 0 bases and J lost 2; bases outside the gene matches: 10. Germline V gene sequence: CDR1 SGDLS, CDR2 YYNGEE. CDR3 length: 17 amino acids. CDR3 sequence (DNA): TGTGCCAGCAGCGTAGGGTCGGCGGGGGTCGGGCAAGAGACCCAGTACTTC. Translated: CASSVGSAGVGQETQYF. The full variable domain, with the rest looked up from reference TRBV9 and TRBJ2-5, is DSGVTQTPKHLITATGQRVTLRCSPRSGDLSVYWYQQSLDQGLQFLIQYYNGEERAKGNILERFSAQQFPDLHSELNLSSLELGDSALYFCASSVGSAGVGQETQYFGPGTRLLVL.

The chain links TRBV15 to TRBJ1-4; the match to TRBD1 covers 7 bases. Trimming cost V 10 bases and J 6 bases; bases outside gene matches: 5. Germline lookup yields CDR1 LNHNV and CDR2 YYDKDF (reference sequence). The CDR3 runs 12 residues. Written as DNA, the CDR3 is TGTGCCAGCCGGGACAGCCATGAAAAACTGTTTTTT. As protein: CASRDSHEKLFF.

This chain joins TRBV11-2 and TRBJ2-7; D remains unclear. Trimming pared 1 base from V and 2 bases from J, leaving 6 bases between. Germline V gives CDR1 SGHAT, CDR2 FQNNGV. The CDR3 is 13 residues long. The CDR3 DNA follows: TGTGCCAGCAGCTTAGCCGCGCCCTACGAGCAGTACTTC. Amino acid sequence: CASSLAAPYEQYF.